This T cell receptor (beta chain) derives from a study of cytomegalovirus exposure and HLA in healthy donors. V shed 6 bases and J 0 bases; nucleotides not matched to a gene: 8. Germline V gives CDR1 MNHNY, CDR2 SVGAGI (reference sequence). This CDR3 has 16 amino acids. Findings and caveats of the study: Several V segments, TRBV6-2 and TRBV6-3 among them, could not be told apart and were dropped.

In regard to this clone: The antigen is unknown.

It was with 60 Vbeta and 13 Jbeta primers that the PCR ran. The assay was immunoSEQ multiplex PCR, and TCRdb's table has in-frame clones only and misses some. The sample lists about 170,000 clones, approximately 80% occurring once. Sequenced input: PBMCs. The sequence was collected from a woman aged 45-60 years in good health and CMV-seronegative. The chain employs TRBV6-6 and TRBJ1-5; 7 nucleotides line up with TRBD1. This chain's CDR3 is CASSTQEGASNQPQHF. CDR3 nucleotide sequence: TGTGCCAGCAGCACACAGGAGGGGGCTAGCAATCAGCCCCAGCATTTT.